This T cell receptor (beta chain) was profiled in a study of patients and donors after allogeneic stem cell transplantation. From the RT-PCR reads, TCRdb called clonotypes with MiXCR, one entry per CDR3 protein. The sample has tens of thousands of distinct CDR3 sequences; around 48% are singletons. CDR1 is SNHLY and CDR2 is FYNNEI in the germline V gene. The CDR3 covers 14 residues. J gave up 8 bases and V 2 bases, and 4 bases lay outside the gene matches. This clonotype was observed a few times. The sample was blood, either unsorted or a sorted T cell fraction (not recorded which). This receptor was taken from a human donor who was either an allogeneic HSCT recipient or a stem cell or donor lymphocyte infusion donor (not recorded which). It is not recorded whose cells these are; they may come from a transplant donor. The chain joins TRBV2 to TRBJ1-4, with 8 bases identical to TRBD1. The CDR3 nucleotides are TGTGCCAGCAGTGAAAGGACAGGGAGAGAAAAACTGTTTTTT. Translated, it gives CASSERTGREKLFF.